Listed below are T cell receptor beta chains from one sample, sequenced in a study of Graves' ophthalmopathy and Graves' hyperthyroidism. MiXCR was run by TCRdb on the multiplex PCR reads, yielding one entry per CDR3 protein. The data contain about 380,000 distinct CDR3 sequences, 15% of them singletons. Input material: peripheral blood. These receptors were taken from a woman in her late teens or twenties with stable Graves' hyperthyroidism. CDR3s include the opening cysteine and the closing phenylalanine or tryptophan. The D gene is left open where the match is weak. Rows may omit the clone size; those that give it use once, few, many or a size class.

J gene,V gene,D gene,clone size,CDR3 DNA,CDR3 protein
TRBJ1-2,TRBV18,TRBD1,few,TGTGCCAGCTCACTTACAGGGGGCTTGGATGGCTACACCTTC,CASSLTGGLDGYTF
TRBJ2-5,TRBV12-3/TRBV12-4,TRBD2,-,TGTGCCAGCAACTCAGGACTAGCGGGAATGAGAGAGACCCAGTACTTC,CASNSGLAGMRETQYF
TRBJ1-2,TRBV9,TRBD1,many,TGTGCCAGCAGCGTGGGGGACAGTAACTATGGCTACACCTTC,CASSVGDSNYGYTF
TRBJ1-1,TRBV12-3/TRBV12-4,-,many,TGTGCCAGCAATACCAGGGCGGGGAACACTGAAGCTTTCTTT,CASNTRAGNTEAFF
TRBJ1-2,TRBV12-3/TRBV12-4,-,many,TGTGCCAGCACTGGTAGGAGTGGCTACACCTTC,CASTGRSGYTF
TRBJ2-7,TRBV6-2/TRBV6-3,-,many,TGTGCCAGCACCGAACTCGTATCGGGCCCATACGAGCAGTACTTC,CASTELVSGPYEQYF
TRBJ1-5,TRBV15,-,many,TGTGCCACCAGCAGGGGTAGTCAGTTCAATCAGCCCCAGCATTTT,CATSRGSQFNQPQHF
TRBJ1-5,TRBV6-1,-,many,TGTGCCAGCGCTCGCCGTGGGGGTGCTCAGCCCCAGCATTTT,CASARRGGAQPQHF
TRBJ1-1,TRBV11-1,-,many,TGTGCCAGCAGCTTAACGGGATGGGGCACTGAAGCTTTCTTT,CASSLTGWGTEAFF
TRBJ1-5,TRBV19,-,many,TGTGCCAGTAGTATAATAGGGCAGGGAAATCAGCCCCAGCATTTT,CASSIIGQGNQPQHF
TRBJ1-1,TRBV6-2/TRBV6-3,TRBD1,many,TGTGCCAGCAGTTACCCGACAGGGTCGTACACTGAAGCTTTCTTT,CASSYPTGSYTEAFF
TRBJ1-2,TRBV6-1,TRBD1,-,TGTGCCAGCAGTGCCCGGGACAGTCTCTATGGCTACACCTTC,CASSARDSLYGYTF
TRBJ1-2,TRBV5-6,-,many,TGTGCCAGCAGCGTCACAGGTCCCTGGGGCTACACCTTC,CASSVTGPWGYTF
TRBJ1-2,TRBV12-5,-,many,TGTGCTAGTGCTTCAACAGTGGGGCATGGCTACACCTTC,CASASTVGHGYTF
TRBJ2-7,TRBV5-6,-,many,TGTGCCAGCAGCCCCCACGGTAGGGGGGAACGGGGGACCTACGAGCAGTACTTC,CASSPHGRGERGTYEQYF
TRBJ2-7,TRBV6-5,-,many,TGTGCCAGCAGCTCTCGAACCACGTACGAGCAGTACTTC,CASSSRTTYEQYF